These 18 T cell receptor beta chains came from one sample sequenced in a study of blood T cell repertoires in COVID-19 (dated by TCRdb to 2018 to 2020). The library was built by means of the immunoSEQ multiplex PCR assay. What TCRdb holds here is the immuneACCESS table cut down to in-frame rearrangements. Part of the clones is not present; checked against another copy, under half of the missing clones reflect an unresolved V gene, and the others are unexplained. In all, the sample holds roughly 140,000 clones, and over 75% of those were seen once. The ten top clones hold roughly 5.3% of the sample. Sequenced: peripheral blood. These receptors originate from a woman aged 45-60 years with acute or convalescent COVID-19.

The chain has TRBV18 and TRBJ1-5, with no clear D. The CDR3 loop spans 13 amino acids. V gave up 5 bases and J gave up 5 bases, with 10 bases separating them. CDR1 and CDR2 from the germline V gene are KGHSH and LQKENI. The CDR3 coding sequence is TGTGCCAGCTCAGAACGGGGAGATCAGCCCCAGCATTTT. It translates to CASSERGDQPQHF.

This clone was picked up one time. J is TRBJ1-1 and V is TRBV2; D is undetermined. V was cut by 5 bases and J by 3 bases, with 7 bases left in between. Germline V gene lookup returns CDR1 SNHLY and CDR2 FYNNEI. The CDR3 is 12 residues long. The CDR3 DNA sequence: TGTGCCAGCAGTACAGCTCACACTGAAGCTTTCTTT. It is translated as CASSTAHTEAFF.

This clone was recorded a few times. The chain employs TRBV9 and TRBJ2-2; 7 bases align to TRBD1. Unmatched junction bases numbered 6, after V lost 0 bases and J lost 4 bases. The CDR3 is made up of 16 amino acids. The germline V gene encodes CDR1 SGDLS and CDR2 YYNGEE. The CDR3 here is CASSVGQGLVTGELFF. In nucleotides, the CDR3 is TGTGCCAGCAGCGTAGGACAGGGCTTAGTCACCGGGGAGCTGTTTTTT.

This chain connects TRBV7-6 to TRBJ2-7, with TRBD2 identical over 7 bases. J was trimmed by 4 bases and V by 3 bases; bases with no gene match: 9. CDR3 length equals 15 residues. The germline V gene has CDR1 SGHVS and CDR2 FNYEAQ. The CDR3 DNA reads as TGTGCCAGCAGCTTGGGGGGGGGTTTCTCTTACGAGCAGTACTTC. Its protein product is CASSLGGGFSYEQYF.

The chain uses TRBV7-9 and TRBJ1-2; D gene unclear. V lost 5 bases and J 7 bases, leaving 11 bases between the germline ends. Germline V gives CDR1 SEHNR, CDR2 FQNEAQ (reference sequence). This CDR3 region has 12 residues. Written as DNA, the CDR3 is TGTGCCAGCAGCGATGGAGGTTTTGGCTACACCTTC. Its protein is CASSDGGFGYTF.

The genes are TRBV10-3 and TRBJ2-7; TRBD1 matches 9 bases. The ends lost 10 bases at V and 5 bases at J; junction bases unmatched: 9. In germline, CDR1 is ENHRY, CDR2 SYGVKD. The CDR3 extends over 13 amino acids. The CDR3 region is CASAGQGAHEQYF. CDR3 bases: TGTGCCAGCGCGGGACAGGGAGCCCACGAGCAGTACTTC.

This clone was observed a handful of times. J is TRBJ2-1 and V is TRBV30, with TRBD2 matching over 12 bases. V shed 0 bases and J 6 bases; nucleotides not matched to a gene: 3. Germline V gives CDR1 GTSNPN, CDR2 SVGIG (reference sequence). This CDR3 region has 15 residues. The CDR3 DNA reads as TGTGCCTGGAGTGTGACTAGCGGGAGCCGCAATGAGCAGTTCTTC. It is translated as CAWSVTSGSRNEQFF.

The table lists this clone with a few counts. V gene TRBV7-2 combines with J gene TRBJ1-4; D is undetermined. The CDR3 covers 14 residues. V shed 0 bases and J shed 7 bases, with 9 bases lying between them. Germline V gene data show CDR1 as SGHTA and CDR2 as FQGNSA. CDR3 bases: TGTGCCAGCAGCTTAGCGCCAGGTGGTGAAAAACTGTTTTTT. This codes for CASSLAPGGEKLFF.

This sequence joins TRBV28 and TRBJ1-2; D unresolved. The CDR3 loop spans 14 amino acids. Trimming took 4 bases from V and 10 from J, leaving 19 bases between them. In germline, CDR1 is MDHEN, CDR2 SYDVKM. In nucleotides, the CDR3 is TGTGCCAGCAGTTCTAGCCGGGCGCAGCCGTTCTACACCTTC. It codes for CASSSSRAQPFYTF.

The chain uses TRBV7-6 and TRBJ1-2; 7 bases are shared with TRBD1. Looked up from germline, CDR1 is SGHVS and CDR2 is FNYEAQ. After removal of 6 bases from V and 4 bases from J, the junction contained 11 bases not matched to a gene. There are 15 residues in the CDR3. CDR3 in amino acids: CASRKGPDRVYGYTF. CDR3 sequence (DNA): TGTGCCAGCAGGAAGGGGCCCGACAGGGTCTATGGCTACACCTTC.

This clone was recorded once. This rearrangement joins TRBV6-5 to TRBJ1-5; D ambiguous. From germline, CDR1 is MNHEY and CDR2 SVGAGI. CDR3 length equals 13 residues. V lost 4 bases to trimming and J lost 5 bases, with 9 bases between them. The CDR3 DNA is TGTGCCAGCAGTTCACGGTATTATCAGCCCCAGCATTTT. Translating gives CASSSRYYQPQHF.

The chain combines TRBV5-4 with TRBJ2-7; 7 bases align to TRBD1. Germline V CDR1 and CDR2: SGHNT, YYREEE (reference sequence). This CDR3 region has 15 residues. Germline trimming cut 5 bases from V and 2 bases from J; bases unmatched to any gene: 10. DNA of the CDR3: TGTGCCAGCAGTCCGGGCCGAGACAGGGCCTACGAGCAGTACTTC. Amino acid sequence: CASSPGRDRAYEQYF.

The chain recombines TRBV2 with TRBJ2-3, with D tentatively TRBD2 (7 bases). Germline lookup yields CDR1 SNHLY and CDR2 FYNNEI. CDR3 length equals 16 residues. The V end lost 6 bases, the J end lost 0 bases, and 16 bases lay between the germline ends. In DNA form, the CDR3 reads TGTGCCAGCAGCACGAAGGGGGGGAAAAGCACAGATACGCAGTATTTT. It is translated as CASSTKGGKSTDTQYF.

The table lists this clone with a few counts. The rearrangement links TRBV7-2 to TRBJ1-6; TRBD1 agrees at 9 bases. The V gene end was trimmed by 3 bases and the J gene end by 9 bases; junction bases not matched to a gene: 3. The CDR3 extends over 14 amino acids. Germline values: CDR1 SGHTA, CDR2 FQGNSA. The CDR3 sequence is CASSLGQGSSPLHF. The CDR3 DNA is TGTGCCAGCAGCTTGGGACAGGGAAGTTCACCCCTCCACTTT.

This chain uses TRBV30 with TRBJ1-1; D remains unclear. Germline CDR1 GTSNPN, CDR2 SVGIG (reference sequence). CDR3 size: 12 residues. V dropped 3 bases and J dropped 7 bases, with 12 bases sitting between them. This CDR3 is CAWSDSPSEAFF. The CDR3 region has the DNA TGTGCCTGGAGCGATTCACCGAGTGAAGCTTTCTTT.

The chain links TRBV12-5 to TRBJ1-1; D remains unclear. The CDR3 has 18 residues. The ends were cut back, 6 bases at V and 1 base at J, with 24 bases in the middle. Per the germline V gene, CDR1 is LGHNT and CDR2 is FRNRAP. CDR3 residues: CASGIRAYFPEGNTEAFF. In DNA form, the CDR3 reads TGTGCTAGTGGCATTCGGGCCTACTTTCCAGAGGGGAACACTGAAGCTTTCTTT.

This clone occurred a few times. The CDR3 spells CATSSVDRGLNNQPQHF. CDR3 DNA sequence: TGTGCCACCAGCAGTGTCGACAGGGGGCTTAACAATCAGCCCCAGCATTTT. V usage is TRBV15 and J usage is TRBJ1-5; 10 nucleotides line up with TRBD1. Germline V gene sequence: CDR1 LNHNV, CDR2 YYDKDF (reference sequence). The V segment lost 3 bases and the J segment 3 bases; nucleotides outside the gene matches: 8. The CDR3 loop spans 17 amino acids.

The V gene is TRBV28, the J gene TRBJ2-6; D is undetermined. Germline V CDR1 and CDR2: MDHEN, SYDVKM. Trimming took 4 bases from V and 2 from J, leaving 6 bases between them. There are 14 residues in the CDR3. In nucleotides, the CDR3 is TGTGCCAGCAGTTCTACTGCTGGGGCCAACGTCCTGACTTTC. It yields the protein CASSSTAGANVLTF.